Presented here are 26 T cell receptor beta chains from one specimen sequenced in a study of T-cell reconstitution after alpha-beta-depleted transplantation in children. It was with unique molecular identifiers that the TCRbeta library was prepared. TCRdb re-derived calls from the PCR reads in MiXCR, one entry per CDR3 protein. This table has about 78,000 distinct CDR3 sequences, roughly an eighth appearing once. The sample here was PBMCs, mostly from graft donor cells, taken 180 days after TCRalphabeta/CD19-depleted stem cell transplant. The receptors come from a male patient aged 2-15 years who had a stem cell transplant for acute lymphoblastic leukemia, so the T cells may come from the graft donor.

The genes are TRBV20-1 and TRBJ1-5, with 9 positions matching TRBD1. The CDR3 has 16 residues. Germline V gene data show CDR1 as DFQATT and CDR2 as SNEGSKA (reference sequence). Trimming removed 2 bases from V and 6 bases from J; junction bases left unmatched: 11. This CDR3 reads CSARTYGTGYRQPQHF. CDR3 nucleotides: TGCAGTGCTAGAACATACGGGACAGGGTATCGTCAGCCCCAGCATTTT.

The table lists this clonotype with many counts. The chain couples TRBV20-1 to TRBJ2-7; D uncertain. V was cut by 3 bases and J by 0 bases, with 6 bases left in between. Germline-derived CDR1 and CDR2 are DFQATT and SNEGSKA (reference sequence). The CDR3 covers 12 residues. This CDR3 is CSASGLSYEQYF. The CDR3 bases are TGCAGTGCTAGTGGTCTCTCCTACGAGCAGTACTTC.

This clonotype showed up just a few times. This chain's CDR3 is CASSYSWVSEEETQYF. The DNA for the CDR3 is TGTGCCAGCAGTTACTCGTGGGTATCCGAGGAGGAGACCCAGTACTTC. The rearrangement joins TRBV6-5 to TRBJ2-5; the D is unclear. The germline gives CDR1 MNHEY, CDR2 SVGAGI. The V end lost 0 bases, the J end lost 5 bases, and 16 bases lay between the germline ends. There are 16 residues in the CDR3.

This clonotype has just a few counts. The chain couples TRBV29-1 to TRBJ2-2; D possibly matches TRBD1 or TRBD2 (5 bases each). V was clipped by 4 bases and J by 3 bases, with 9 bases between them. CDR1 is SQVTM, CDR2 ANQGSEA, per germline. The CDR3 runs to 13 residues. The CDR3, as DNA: TGCAGCGTTGGGGGACCTTACACCGGGGAGCTGTTTTTT. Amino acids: CSVGGPYTGELFF.

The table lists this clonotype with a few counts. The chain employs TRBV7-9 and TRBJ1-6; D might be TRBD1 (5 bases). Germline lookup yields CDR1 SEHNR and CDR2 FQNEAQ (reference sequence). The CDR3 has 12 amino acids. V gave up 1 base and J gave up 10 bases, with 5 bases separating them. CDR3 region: CASSLGGSPLHF. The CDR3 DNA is TGTGCCAGCAGCTTAGGGGGGTCACCCCTCCACTTT.

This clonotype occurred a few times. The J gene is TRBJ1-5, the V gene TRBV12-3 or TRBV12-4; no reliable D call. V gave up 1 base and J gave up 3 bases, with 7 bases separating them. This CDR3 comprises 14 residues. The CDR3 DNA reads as TGTGCCAGCAGTTTAGAGCATTTCAATCAGCCCCAGCATTTT. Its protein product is CASSLEHFNQPQHF.

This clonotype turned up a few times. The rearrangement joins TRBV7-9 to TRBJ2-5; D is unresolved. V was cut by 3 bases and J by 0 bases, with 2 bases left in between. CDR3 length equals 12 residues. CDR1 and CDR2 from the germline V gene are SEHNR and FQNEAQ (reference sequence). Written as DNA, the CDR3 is TGTGCCAGCAGCTTTTACCAAGAGACCCAGTACTTC. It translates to CASSFYQETQYF.

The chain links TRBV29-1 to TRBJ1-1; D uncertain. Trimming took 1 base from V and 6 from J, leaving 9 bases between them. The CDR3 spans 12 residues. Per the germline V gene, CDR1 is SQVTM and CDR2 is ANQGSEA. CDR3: CSVEGLSPEAFF. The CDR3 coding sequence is TGCAGCGTTGAAGGGCTGTCTCCTGAAGCTTTCTTT.

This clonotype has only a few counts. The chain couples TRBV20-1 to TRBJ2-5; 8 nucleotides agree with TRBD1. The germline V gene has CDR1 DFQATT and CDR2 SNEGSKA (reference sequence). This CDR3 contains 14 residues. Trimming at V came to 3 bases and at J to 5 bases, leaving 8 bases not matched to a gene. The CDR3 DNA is TGCAGTGCTAGCCGGGACAGGCGGCGGGAGACCCAGTACTTC. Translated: CSASRDRRRETQYF.

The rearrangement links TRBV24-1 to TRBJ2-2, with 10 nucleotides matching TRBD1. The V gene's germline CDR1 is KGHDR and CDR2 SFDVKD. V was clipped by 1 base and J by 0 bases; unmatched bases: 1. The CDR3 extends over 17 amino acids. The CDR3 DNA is TGTGCCACCAGTGATTTAGGACAGGGGGCGAACACCGGGGAGCTGTTTTTT. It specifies CATSDLGQGANTGELFF.

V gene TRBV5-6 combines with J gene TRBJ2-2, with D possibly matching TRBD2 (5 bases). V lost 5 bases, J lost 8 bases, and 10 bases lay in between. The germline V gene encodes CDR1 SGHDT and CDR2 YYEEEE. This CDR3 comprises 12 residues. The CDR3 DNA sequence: TGTGCCAGCAGGCGAGGGCGTGGGGAGCTGTTTTTT. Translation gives CASRRGRGELFF.

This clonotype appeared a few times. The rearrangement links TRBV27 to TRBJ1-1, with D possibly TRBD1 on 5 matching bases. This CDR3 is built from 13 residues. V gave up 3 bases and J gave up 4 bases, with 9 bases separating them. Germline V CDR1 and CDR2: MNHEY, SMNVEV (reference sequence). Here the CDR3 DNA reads TGTGCCAGCAGTTTCAGGGTGGTCACTGAAGCTTTCTTT. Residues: CASSFRVVTEAFF.

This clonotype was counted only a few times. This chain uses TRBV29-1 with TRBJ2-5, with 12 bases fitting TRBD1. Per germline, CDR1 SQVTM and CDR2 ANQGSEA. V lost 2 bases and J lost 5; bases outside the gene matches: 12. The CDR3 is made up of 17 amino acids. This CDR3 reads CSVEFPGQGAPRETQYF. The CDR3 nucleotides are TGCAGCGTTGAATTCCCGGGACAGGGGGCTCCCCGGGAGACCCAGTACTTC.

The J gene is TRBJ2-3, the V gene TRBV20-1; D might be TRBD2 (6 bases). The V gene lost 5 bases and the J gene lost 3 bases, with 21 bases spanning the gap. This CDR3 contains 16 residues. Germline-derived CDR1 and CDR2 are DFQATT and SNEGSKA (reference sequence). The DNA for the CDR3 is TGCAGTGCTCGACCGCGGAGGGGTGTCCTTACAGATACGCAGTATTTT. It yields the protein CSARPRRGVLTDTQYF.

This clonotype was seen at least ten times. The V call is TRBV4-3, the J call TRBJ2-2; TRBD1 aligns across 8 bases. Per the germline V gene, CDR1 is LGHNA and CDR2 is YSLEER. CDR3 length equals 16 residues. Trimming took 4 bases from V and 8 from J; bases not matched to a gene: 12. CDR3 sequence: CASSRTGGGNAGELFF. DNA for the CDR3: TGCGCCAGCAGCCGCACAGGGGGTGGGAATGCTGGGGAGCTGTTTTTT.

The CDR3 coding sequence is TGTGCCAGCAGTGACAGGGGGCGAGAAAAACTGTTTTTT. Protein product: CASSDRGREKLFF. The chain recombines TRBV25-1 with TRBJ1-4, with TRBD1 identical over 8 bases. Trimming took 3 bases from V and 8 from J; bases not matched to a gene: 2. Per germline, CDR1 MGHDK and CDR2 SYGVNS. CDR3 length: 13 amino acids.

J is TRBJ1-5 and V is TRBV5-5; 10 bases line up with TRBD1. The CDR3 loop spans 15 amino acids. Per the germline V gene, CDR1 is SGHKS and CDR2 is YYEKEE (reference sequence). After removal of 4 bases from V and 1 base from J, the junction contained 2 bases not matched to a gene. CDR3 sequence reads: CASSRTGGSNQPQHF. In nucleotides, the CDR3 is TGTGCCAGCAGCCGGACAGGGGGAAGCAATCAGCCCCAGCATTTT.

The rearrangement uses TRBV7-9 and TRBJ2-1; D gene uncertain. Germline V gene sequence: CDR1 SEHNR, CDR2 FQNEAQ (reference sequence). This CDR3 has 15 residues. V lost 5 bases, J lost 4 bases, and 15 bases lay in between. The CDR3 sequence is CASSTPAARYNEQFF. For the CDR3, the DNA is TGTGCCAGCAGCACCCCGGCGGCCCGGTACAATGAGCAGTTCTTC.

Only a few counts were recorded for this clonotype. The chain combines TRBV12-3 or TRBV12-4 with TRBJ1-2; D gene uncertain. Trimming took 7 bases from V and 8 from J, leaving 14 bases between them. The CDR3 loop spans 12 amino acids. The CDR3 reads CASTRRACGYTF. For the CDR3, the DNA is TGTGCCAGCACCCGGAGGGCCTGCGGCTACACCTTC.

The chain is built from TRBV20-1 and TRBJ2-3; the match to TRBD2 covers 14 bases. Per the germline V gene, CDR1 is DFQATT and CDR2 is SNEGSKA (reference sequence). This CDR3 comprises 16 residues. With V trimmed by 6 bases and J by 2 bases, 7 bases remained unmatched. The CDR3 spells CSAQGLAGEHTDTQYF. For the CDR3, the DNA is TGCAGTGCCCAGGGACTAGCGGGGGAGCACACAGATACGCAGTATTTT.

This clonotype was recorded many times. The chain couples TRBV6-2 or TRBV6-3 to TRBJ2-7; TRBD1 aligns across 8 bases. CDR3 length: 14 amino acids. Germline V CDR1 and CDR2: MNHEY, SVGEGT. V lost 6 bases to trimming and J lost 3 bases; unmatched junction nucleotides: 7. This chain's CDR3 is CASRSGDRSYEQYF. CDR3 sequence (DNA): TGTGCCAGCAGATCCGGGGACAGGAGCTACGAGCAGTACTTC.

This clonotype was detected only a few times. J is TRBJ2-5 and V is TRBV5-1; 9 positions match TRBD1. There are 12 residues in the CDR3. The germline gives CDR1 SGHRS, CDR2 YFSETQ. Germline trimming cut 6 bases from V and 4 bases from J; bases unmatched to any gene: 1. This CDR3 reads CASTDRGETQYF. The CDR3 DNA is TGCGCCAGCACGGACAGGGGAGAGACCCAGTACTTC.

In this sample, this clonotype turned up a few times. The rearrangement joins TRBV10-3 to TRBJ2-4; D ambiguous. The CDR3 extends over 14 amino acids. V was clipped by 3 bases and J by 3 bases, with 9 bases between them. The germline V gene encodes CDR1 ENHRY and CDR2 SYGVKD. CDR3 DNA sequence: TGTGCCATCAGTGACCGGTCATTCAAAAACATTCAGTACTTC. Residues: CAISDRSFKNIQYF.

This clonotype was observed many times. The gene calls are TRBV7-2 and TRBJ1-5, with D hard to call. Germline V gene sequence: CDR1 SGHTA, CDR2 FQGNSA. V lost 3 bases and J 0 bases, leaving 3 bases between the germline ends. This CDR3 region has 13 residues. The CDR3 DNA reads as TGTGCCAGCAGCTTGGATAGCAATCAGCCCCAGCATTTT. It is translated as CASSLDSNQPQHF. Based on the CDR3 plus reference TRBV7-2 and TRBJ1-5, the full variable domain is GAGVSQSPSNKVTEKGKDVELRCDPISGHTALYWYRQSLGQGLEFLIYFQGNSAPDKSGLPSDRFSAERTGGSVSTLTIQRTQQEDSAVYLCASSLDSNQPQHFGDGTRLSIL.

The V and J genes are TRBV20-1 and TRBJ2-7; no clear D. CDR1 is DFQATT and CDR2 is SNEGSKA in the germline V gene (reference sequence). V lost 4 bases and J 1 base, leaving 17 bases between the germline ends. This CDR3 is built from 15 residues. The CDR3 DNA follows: TGCAGTGCTATCGAGGCCAAAAGGGCTTCCTACGAGCAGTACTTC. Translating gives CSAIEAKRASYEQYF.

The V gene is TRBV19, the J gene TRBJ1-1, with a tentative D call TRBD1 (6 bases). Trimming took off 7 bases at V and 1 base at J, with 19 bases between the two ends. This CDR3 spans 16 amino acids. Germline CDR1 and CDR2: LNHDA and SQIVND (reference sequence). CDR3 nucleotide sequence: TGTGCCAGTACCTCGGGGGCTAGGTTATGGAACACTGAAGCTTTCTTT. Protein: CASTSGARLWNTEAFF.